These 27 T cell receptor beta chains came from one sample sequenced in a study of OX40 agonist ivuxolimab in advanced cancers. Clones were sequenced by immunoSEQ multiplex PCR, and TCRdb holds only the in-frame ones, with some missing. The data contain 58,000 or so clones, 85% to 90% of them seen just once; the ten biggest clones take up 11%. The sample consisted of CD4+ or CD8+ T cells sorted from blood, taken in a trial of the OX40 agonist ivuxolimab. These receptors all come from an adult with an advanced solid tumor such as melanoma, head and neck, liver or kidney cancer.

CDR3: CASRPGQNYYNEQFF. CDR3 sequence (DNA): TGTGCCAGCCGCCCAGGGCAGAATTACTACAATGAGCAGTTCTTC. The chain uses TRBV2 and TRBJ2-1, with D tentatively TRBD1 (5 bases). V lost 8 bases and J 3 bases, leaving 17 bases between the germline ends. There are 15 residues in the CDR3. Germline CDR1 is SNHLY and CDR2 is FYNNEI.

This rearrangement joins TRBV6-6 to TRBJ1-2, with D uncertain. Germline loops: CDR1 MNHNY, CDR2 SVGAGI (reference sequence). CDR3 length: 11 residues. V lost 5 bases and J 5 bases, leaving 6 bases between the germline ends. CDR3 sequence (DNA): TGTGCCAGCAGTAGGGCTTATGGCTACACCTTC. Translating gives CASSRAYGYTF.

The chain employs TRBV7-2 and TRBJ2-1; 11 bases are shared with TRBD2. Losses at the gene ends were 0 bases for V and 4 bases for J; bases not matched to a gene: 5. CDR3 length: 17 amino acids. Germline CDR1 is SGHTA and CDR2 is FQGNSA. The CDR3 sequence is CASSLASTSGGYNEQFF. As DNA, the CDR3 is TGTGCCAGCAGCTTAGCATCTACTAGCGGGGGATACAATGAGCAGTTCTTC.

This rearrangement joins TRBV11-1 to TRBJ2-3; TRBD1 is a possible D gene (6 bases). V lost 5 bases and J lost 6, with 18 bases in between. This CDR3 has 15 amino acids. CDR1 and CDR2 from the germline V gene are SGHAT and FQDESV (reference sequence). The DNA of the CDR3 is TGTGCCAGCAGCCCAACAGGGCCACCAACGGATACGCAGTATTTT. Protein sequence: CASSPTGPPTDTQYF.

This chain links TRBV28 with TRBJ1-5, with 7 bases lining up with TRBD1. CDR1 is MDHEN and CDR2 is SYDVKM in the germline V gene. The CDR3 extends over 14 amino acids. Trimming cost V 5 bases and J 7 bases; bases outside gene matches: 8. The CDR3 DNA reads as TGTGCCAGCAGTCAGTACAGGGGCGGGCAGCCCCAGCATTTT. Encoded protein: CASSQYRGGQPQHF.

The chain joins TRBV2 to TRBJ1-5, with TRBD1 as a possible D gene (5 bases). Trimming took off 6 bases at V and 0 bases at J, with 6 bases between the two ends. CDR1 SNHLY and CDR2 FYNNEI come from the germline V gene. The CDR3 has 13 amino acids. The CDR3 bases are TGTGCCAGCAGACAGGATAGCAATCAGCCCCAGCATTTT. Its protein is CASRQDSNQPQHF.

CDR3 bases: TGTGCCAGCAGTTGGGGCCCGAACCAGCCCCAGCATTTT. Protein: CASSWGPNQPQHF. The chain recombines TRBV6-5 with TRBJ1-5, with TRBD1 as a possible D gene (5 bases). The length of the CDR3 is 13 residues. From germline, CDR1 is MNHEY and CDR2 SVGAGI. The ends were cut back, 4 bases at V and 7 bases at J, with 11 bases in the middle.

The chain joins TRBV5-5 to TRBJ1-5; possibly TRBD1 for D (5 bases). The CDR3 contains 16 residues. Germline V lookup: CDR1 SGHKS, CDR2 YYEKEE (reference sequence). Trimming stripped 1 base from V and 9 bases from J, with 20 bases between. CDR3 residues: CASSLTQDYLDSPQHF. The CDR3 DNA is TGTGCCAGCAGCTTGACACAGGACTACCTAGATTCGCCCCAGCATTTT. The complete variable domain, with remaining parts taken from reference TRBV5-5 and TRBJ1-5, reads DAGVTQSPTHLIKTRGQQVTLRCSPISGHKSVSWYQQVLGQGPQFIFQYYEKEERGRGNFPDRFSARQFPNYSSELNVNALLLGDSALYLCASSLTQDYLDSPQHFGDGTRLSIL.

The chain couples TRBV11-1 to TRBJ2-3; 11 nucleotides match TRBD2. V shed 5 bases and J 2 bases; nucleotides not matched to a gene: 3. The germline V gene encodes CDR1 SGHAT and CDR2 FQDESV (reference sequence). This CDR3 contains 15 residues. CDR3 sequence reads: CASSQTSGATDTQYF. DNA of the CDR3: TGTGCCAGCAGCCAGACTAGCGGGGCCACAGATACGCAGTATTTT.

V gene TRBV5-1 combines with J gene TRBJ2-3; 10 nucleotides align to TRBD2. V shed 1 base, J shed 2 bases, and the junction held 1 base outside the gene matches. This CDR3 is 15 amino acids long. Germline CDR1 is SGHRS and CDR2 is YFSETQ. Here the CDR3 reads CASSLLAGATDTQYF. CDR3 DNA sequence: TGCGCCAGCAGCTTGCTAGCGGGGGCCACAGATACGCAGTATTTT.

The V and J genes are TRBV5-6 and TRBJ2-2; TRBD1 aligns across 7 bases. The V gene end was trimmed by 2 bases and the J gene end by 6 bases; junction bases not matched to a gene: 7. The CDR3 covers 15 residues. The V gene's germline CDR1 is SGHDT and CDR2 YYEEEE. As DNA, the CDR3 is TGTGCCAGCAGCTTAGACAGGGATCGTCCCGGGGAGCTGTTTTTT. Translating gives CASSLDRDRPGELFF.

This chain connects TRBV2 to TRBJ2-3; no definite D call. This CDR3 has 14 amino acids. V was trimmed by 4 bases and J by 1 base, leaving 9 bases between them. Germline V lookup: CDR1 SNHLY, CDR2 FYNNEI. The CDR3 region has the DNA TGTGCCAGCAGTGTTCCCGAAGGCACAGATACGCAGTATTTT. It is translated as CASSVPEGTDTQYF.

The V gene is TRBV9, the J gene TRBJ1-1; D gene ambiguous. CDR3 length: 14 residues. Germline V gene data show CDR1 as SGDLS and CDR2 as YYNGEE. The V end was cut by 4 bases, the J end by 2 bases, with 12 bases between. The CDR3 here is CASSREVGNTEAFF. In nucleotides, the CDR3 is TGTGCCAGCAGCAGAGAGGTAGGAAACACTGAAGCTTTCTTT.

The chain couples TRBV11-1 to TRBJ1-1; no clear D gene. The germline V gene encodes CDR1 SGHAT and CDR2 FQDESV (reference sequence). Trimming took 0 bases from V and 1 from J, leaving 6 bases between them. CDR3 length equals 14 residues. CDR3 residues: CASSLATTNTEAFF. CDR3 coding DNA: TGTGCCAGCAGCTTAGCAACCACGAACACTGAAGCTTTCTTT.

The CDR3 loop reads CASSVRGGDYGYTF. The DNA of the CDR3 is TGTGCCAGCAGTGTGCGGGGTGGGGACTATGGCTACACCTTC. This rearrangement joins TRBV2 to TRBJ1-2; D is undetermined. The V and J ends lost 4 bases and 3 bases respectively, with 12 bases between them. Germline CDR1 reads SNHLY; CDR2 reads FYNNEI. The CDR3 contains 14 residues.

The rearrangement links TRBV9 to TRBJ2-1, with a possible D match to TRBD1 (5 bases). The germline gives CDR1 SGDLS, CDR2 YYNGEE. The CDR3 runs to 14 residues. V lost 0 bases to trimming and J lost 6 bases, with 10 bases between them. The CDR3 DNA reads TGTGCCAGCAGCGTAGGGGGCCACCTCAATGAGCAGTTCTTC. Translated: CASSVGGHLNEQFF.

The J gene is TRBJ2-2, the V gene TRBV4-2; perhaps TRBD2 as D (5 bases). The CDR3 consists of 20 residues. The germline V gene has CDR1 LGHNA and CDR2 YNFKEQ. The V gene lost 4 bases and the J gene lost 0 bases, with 24 bases spanning the gap. In DNA form, the CDR3 reads TGTGCCAGCAGCCGTACCGAAGGACTCCTTGGGTTTTCGAACACCGGGGAGCTGTTTTTT. It codes for CASSRTEGLLGFSNTGELFF.

The chain is built from TRBV18 and TRBJ2-5; a possible D gene is TRBD1 (5 bases). Germline-derived CDR1 and CDR2 are KGHSH and LQKENI. Between the trimmed V and J ends, which lost 2 bases and 5 bases, there was a span of 12 bases. CDR3 length equals 14 residues. The CDR3 nucleotides read TGTGCCAGCTCACCATCGACAGTTTCCGAGACCCAGTACTTC. Its protein is CASSPSTVSETQYF.

The chain joins TRBV5-8 to TRBJ1-2; D might be TRBD1 (6 bases). V gave up 4 bases and J gave up 0 bases, with 10 bases separating them. Germline V gene lookup returns CDR1 SGHTS and CDR2 YDEGEE. The CDR3 is made up of 14 amino acids. The CDR3 nucleotides are TGTGCCAGCAGCATTCGACAGGCTAACTATGGCTACACCTTC. This translates into CASSIRQANYGYTF.

The count of this clone is one. The chain couples TRBV27 to TRBJ1-6; D unclear. Trimming removed 4 bases from V and 6 bases from J, with 13 bases in between. CDR1 MNHEY and CDR2 SMNVEV come from the germline V gene (reference sequence). This CDR3 has 15 residues. The chain's CDR3 is CASSWKTGINSPLHF. The CDR3 DNA follows: TGTGCCAGCAGTTGGAAGACTGGCATTAATTCACCCCTCCACTTT.

The gene calls are TRBV7-2 and TRBJ2-3; TRBD1 or TRBD2 may be the D gene (5 bases each). CDR1 is SGHTA and CDR2 is FQGNSA in the germline V gene. V was pared by 5 bases and J by 3 bases, with 15 bases between. The CDR3 covers 15 residues. In DNA, the CDR3 is TGTGCCAGCAGCCTCCGGGACCCCAGGACAGATACGCAGTATTTT. This gives the protein CASSLRDPRTDTQYF.

The rearrangement links TRBV7-6 to TRBJ1-1, with D possibly matching TRBD1 (5 bases). Germline CDR1 is SGHVS and CDR2 is FNYEAQ. The length of the CDR3 is 13 residues. The V and J ends lost 4 bases and 3 bases respectively, with 9 bases between them. The CDR3 loop is CASSSGLDTEAFF. DNA of the CDR3: TGTGCCAGCAGCTCAGGGTTGGACACTGAAGCTTTCTTT.

The V and J genes are TRBV6-6 and TRBJ1-1; D uncertain. Trimming pared 8 bases from V and 4 bases from J, leaving 14 bases between. The CDR3 totals 13 residues. Germline V gives CDR1 MNHNY, CDR2 SVGAGI (reference sequence). The CDR3 DNA follows: TGTGCCAGCTACCTTTCGTGGGGCACTGAAGCTTTCTTT. Amino acids: CASYLSWGTEAFF.

The gene calls are TRBV7-9 and TRBJ2-5, with a possible D match to TRBD2 (6 bases). The CDR3 is made up of 14 amino acids. V lost 1 base, J lost 4 bases, and 10 bases lay in between. Germline-derived CDR1 and CDR2 are SEHNR and FQNEAQ (reference sequence). The CDR3 spells CASSLGDSRETQYF. In DNA form, the CDR3 reads TGTGCCAGCAGCTTAGGGGACTCTAGAGAGACCCAGTACTTC.

This sequence joins TRBV20-1 and TRBJ1-1; no reliable D call. V was shortened by 3 bases and J by 11 bases, with 13 bases between the two germline ends. The germline CDR1 and CDR2 sequences are DFQATT and SNEGSKA (reference sequence). The CDR3 is 11 residues long. The CDR3 DNA follows: TGCAGTGCTAGTAACCCCAAGGAGGCTTTCTTT. This encodes CSASNPKEAFF.

This sequence joins TRBV18 and TRBJ2-5, with a tentative D call TRBD2 (6 bases). The CDR3 runs to 15 residues. Trimming shortened V by 1 base and J by 9 bases, and 18 bases separated the two germline ends. Germline V CDR1 and CDR2: KGHSH, LQKENI. The CDR3 DNA reads TGTGCCAGCTCACCACGAGTGGCTAGCGACGGGGCCCAGTACTTC. Protein: CASSPRVASDGAQYF.

The V and J genes are TRBV11-2 and TRBJ1-4; D not certain. Per the germline V gene, CDR1 is SGHAT and CDR2 is FQNNGV. The CDR3 sequence is 12 residues long. Between the trimmed V and J ends, which lost 6 bases and 2 bases, there was a span of 4 bases. DNA for the CDR3: TGTGCCAGCAGGGGGACTAATGAAAAACTGTTTTTT. This codes for CASRGTNEKLFF.